This passage covers 30 T cell receptor beta chains from one sample sequenced in a study of T cells after yellow fever vaccination. Using its own MiXCR run on the 5' RACE reads, TCRdb lists one record per CDR3 protein. This sample has a few hundred thousand distinct CDR3 sequences, with 9.5% to 15% found just once. Sequences were derived from CD4+ T cells sorted from PBMCs, sampled 15 days after the yellow fever booster vaccination. These receptors came from a man between 18 and 29 years old who received the YFV17D yellow fever vaccine.

This clonotype was counted ten times or more. CDR3 in DNA: TGTGCCAGCAGTTTTTCCAGCCACACATCCTACGAGCAGTACTTC. It codes for CASSFSSHTSYEQYF. The chain employs TRBV12-3 or TRBV12-4 and TRBJ2-7; D unresolved. The V end lost 3 bases, the J end lost 1 base, and 13 bases lay between the germline ends. The CDR3 has 15 residues.

This clonotype appeared many times. The chain links TRBV10-3 to TRBJ1-2; the match to TRBD1 covers 8 bases. The CDR3 is 14 residues long. V dropped 5 bases and J dropped 6; count of bases not matched to a gene: 8. Germline V gene data show CDR1 as ENHRY and CDR2 as SYGVKD. DNA of the CDR3: TGTGCCATCAGTTTGAGCGTGACAGGGGATGGCTACACCTTC. It codes for CAISLSVTGDGYTF.

This clonotype was picked up many times. The chain couples TRBV6-1 to TRBJ2-5; weak D call: TRBD1 (6 bases). The V end was cut by 4 bases, the J end by 5 bases, with 11 bases between. Germline V gene sequence: CDR1 MNHNS, CDR2 SASEGT. The CDR3 sequence is 13 residues long. The CDR3 DNA sequence: TGTGCCAGCAGTGTACAGGGTCGGGAGACCCAGTACTTC. Translation: CASSVQGRETQYF.

There are a few counts of this clonotype. This chain joins TRBV6-6 and TRBJ2-5; 9 positions match TRBD2. Germline values: CDR1 MNHNY, CDR2 SVGAGI (reference sequence). V lost 2 bases, J lost 2 bases, and 6 bases stayed unmatched. The CDR3 is 16 amino acids. The CDR3 here is CASSYDGSGGQETQYF. DNA of the CDR3: TGTGCCAGCAGTTACGACGGCAGCGGGGGGCAAGAGACCCAGTACTTC.

The chain links TRBV6-5 to TRBJ1-2; TRBD1 matches at 8 bases. This CDR3 region has 14 residues. The V gene's germline CDR1 is MNHEY and CDR2 SVGAGI. V lost 2 bases and J lost 6; bases outside the gene matches: 5. The CDR3 DNA reads as TGTGCCAGCAGTTACCTCGGGACAGGCGATGGCTACACCTTC. Protein: CASSYLGTGDGYTF.

This clonotype turned up a few times. This chain links TRBV18 with TRBJ1-2, with a weak D call TRBD1 (5 bases). Germline V lookup: CDR1 KGHSH, CDR2 LQKENI. V was clipped by 0 bases and J by 6 bases, with 8 bases between them. The CDR3 covers 13 residues. The CDR3 DNA is TGTGCCAGCTCACCACCAGGGGCGGATGGCTACACCTTC. Protein sequence: CASSPPGADGYTF.

This clonotype has only a few counts. The CDR3 spells CAWGEAGGPYNEQFF. The CDR3 bases are TGTGCCTGGGGCGAAGCGGGGGGGCCCTACAATGAGCAGTTCTTC. The rearrangement links TRBV30 to TRBJ2-1; 10 bases fit TRBD2. J was trimmed by 2 bases and V by 5 bases; bases with no gene match: 6. The CDR3 totals 15 residues. Looked up from germline, CDR1 is GTSNPN and CDR2 is SVGIG (reference sequence).

The sample holds a few counts of this clonotype. The chain joins TRBV7-3 to TRBJ2-2; D is perhaps TRBD1 (5 bases). The V gene's germline CDR1 is SGHTA and CDR2 FQGTGA. This CDR3 is built from 16 residues. V shed 5 bases and J shed 4 bases, with 17 bases lying between them. The CDR3 loop is CASSPRSGLGTGELFF. CDR3 bases: TGTGCCAGCAGCCCTCGCTCAGGGTTGGGCACCGGGGAGCTGTTTTTT.

The gene calls are TRBV20-1 and TRBJ2-7; D tentatively reads TRBD1 or TRBD2 (5 bases each). The V end was cut by 3 bases, the J end by 0 bases, with 18 bases between. CDR3 size: 16 residues. Germline CDR1 reads DFQATT; CDR2 reads SNEGSKA (reference sequence). The CDR3 spells CSARRTGTLSSYEQYV. CDR3 nucleotides: TGCAGTGCTAGGCGTACCGGGACGTTGAGCTCCTACGAGCAGTACGTC.

The V gene is TRBV24-1, the J gene TRBJ2-1; 9 positions match TRBD1. CDR1 is KGHDR, CDR2 SFDVKD, per germline. This CDR3 is built from 16 residues. The V segment lost 2 bases and the J segment 6 bases; nucleotides outside the gene matches: 7. The CDR3: CATSDSGTGIFNEQFF. Written as DNA, the CDR3 is TGTGCCACCAGTGATTCCGGGACAGGGATTTTCAATGAGCAGTTCTTC.

V gene TRBV2 combines with J gene TRBJ2-5, with 11 nucleotides matching TRBD2. CDR3 size: 14 residues. V dropped 6 bases and J dropped 4; count of bases not matched to a gene: 4. Germline-derived CDR1 and CDR2 are SNHLY and FYNNEI. Here the CDR3 reads CASSATSGGETQYF. The CDR3 region has the DNA TGTGCCAGCAGCGCAACTAGCGGGGGAGAGACCCAGTACTTC.

The V gene is TRBV4-2, the J gene TRBJ1-2; 7 positions match TRBD1. Trimming removed 4 bases from V and 2 bases from J; junction bases left unmatched: 4. Germline V gene lookup returns CDR1 LGHNA and CDR2 YNFKEQ. CDR3 size: 14 residues. The CDR3 is CASSPGDRNYGYTF. The CDR3 nucleotides are TGTGCCAGCAGCCCAGGGGACAGAAACTATGGCTACACCTTC.

CDR3 coding DNA: TGTGCCAGCAGTCAAAGACATCTGACTCATGGCTACACCTTC. Amino acids: CASSQRHLTHGYTF. J is TRBJ1-2 and V is TRBV3-1; D gene uncertain. From germline, CDR1 is LGHDT and CDR2 YNNKEL (reference sequence). Deletions cut 6 bases from V and 6 bases from J, with 17 bases between. The CDR3 sequence is 14 residues long. Filled out from reference TRBV3-1 and TRBJ1-2, the complete variable domain reads DTAVSQTPKYLVTQMGNDKSIKCEQNLGHDTMYWYKQDSKKFLKIMFSYNNKELIINETVPNRFSPKSPDKAHLNLHINSLELGDSAVYFCASSQRHLTHGYTFGSGTRLTVV.

The chain has TRBV5-1 and TRBJ1-2, with D uncertain. This CDR3 is 13 amino acids long. Trimming cost V 0 bases and J 4 bases, with 7 bases left between them. The germline CDR1 and CDR2 sequences are SGHRS and YFSETQ. Here the CDR3 reads CASSLEAVYGYTF. The CDR3 DNA sequence: TGCGCCAGCAGCTTGGAGGCAGTCTATGGCTACACCTTC.

This clonotype has a handful of counts. CDR3 sequence (DNA): TGTGCCAGCAGTTTATCCCCGGGACTAGTATTCGGGGAGCTGTTTTTT. Translating it yields CASSLSPGLVFGELFF. The genes are TRBV27 and TRBJ2-2; 8 bases are a match to TRBD2. Germline trimming cut 0 bases from V and 7 bases from J; bases unmatched to any gene: 7. CDR3 length equals 16 residues. Germline values: CDR1 MNHEY, CDR2 SMNVEV (reference sequence).

The chain joins TRBV11-2 to TRBJ2-3; tentative D call: TRBD2 (7 bases). Germline CDR1 SGHAT, CDR2 FQNNGV. The CDR3 extends over 16 amino acids. Between the trimmed V and J ends, which lost 3 bases and 4 bases, there was a span of 17 bases. DNA for the CDR3: TGTGCCAGCAGCTTTTCGATAGGGGGGGAGGCAGATACGCAGTATTTT. Protein: CASSFSIGGEADTQYF.

The V gene is TRBV6-2 or TRBV6-3, the J gene TRBJ2-1, with D tentatively TRBD2 (6 bases). This CDR3 has 14 amino acids. Per germline, CDR1 MNHEY and CDR2 SVGEGT. Trimming left V 5 bases short and J 7 bases short, with 15 bases between. The CDR3 nucleotides are TGTGCCAGCAGTACCCTCCCTAGCGATAATGAGCAGTTCTTC. Its protein is CASSTLPSDNEQFF.

J is TRBJ2-5 and V is TRBV6-2 or TRBV6-3, with a possible D match to TRBD2 (6 bases). Trimming left V 5 bases short and J 4 bases short, with 11 bases between. CDR1 and CDR2 from the germline V gene are MNHEY and SVGEGT. CDR3 length: 13 amino acids. The CDR3 nucleotides read TGTGCCAGCAGTGGACTAACGGTAGAGACCCAGTACTTC. Translated, it gives CASSGLTVETQYF.

The chain joins TRBV5-1 to TRBJ2-3; 10 bases align to TRBD1. CDR1 SGHRS and CDR2 YFSETQ come from the germline V gene. Trimming took 4 bases from V and 4 from J; bases not matched to a gene: 9. This CDR3 region has 16 residues. CDR3 loop: CASSEGQGRGADTQYF. The DNA of the CDR3 is TGCGCCAGCAGCGAGGGACAGGGGAGGGGCGCAGATACGCAGTATTTT. The complete variable domain, with remaining parts taken from reference TRBV5-1 and TRBJ2-3, reads KAGVTQTPRYLIKTRGQQVTLSCSPISGHRSVSWYQQTPGQGLQFLFEYFSETQRNKGNFPGRFSGRQFSNSRSEMNVSTLELGDSALYLCASSEGQGRGADTQYFGPGTRLTVL.

This chain joins TRBV19 and TRBJ2-3; 9 bases are a match to TRBD2. The germline V gene has CDR1 LNHDA and CDR2 SQIVND (reference sequence). The CDR3 spans 16 residues. Losses at the gene ends were 4 bases for V and 5 bases for J; bases not matched to a gene: 10. The CDR3 protein is CASSNPRGTSLDTQYF. CDR3 coding DNA: TGTGCCAGTAGTAACCCTCGCGGGACTAGCTTAGATACGCAGTATTTT. Looking up the rest from reference TRBV19 and TRBJ2-3 gives the full variable domain: DGGITQSPKYLFRKEGQNVTLSCEQNLNHDAMYWYRQDPGQGLRLIYYSQIVNDFQKGDIAEGYSVSREKKESFPLTVTSAQKNPTAFYLCASSNPRGTSLDTQYFGPGTRLTVL.

This clonotype has at least ten counts. V and J are TRBV6-2 or TRBV6-3 and TRBJ2-7, with 7 bases lining up with TRBD1. Per germline, CDR1 MNHEY and CDR2 SVGEGT. V lost 2 bases, J lost 2 bases, and 9 bases stayed unmatched. The CDR3 is 16 amino acids. CDR3 amino acids: CASSYATLGQTYEQYV. As DNA, the CDR3 is TGTGCCAGCAGTTACGCGACCCTGGGACAGACCTACGAGCAGTACGTC.

In this sample, this clonotype turned up many times. The V gene is TRBV7-9, the J gene TRBJ1-6, with TRBD1 matching 12 bases. V lost 5 bases and J lost 8; bases outside the gene matches: 10. Germline-derived CDR1 and CDR2 are SEHNR and FQNEAQ (reference sequence). The CDR3 contains 17 residues. CDR3: CASSDAPGQGADSPLHF. In DNA, the CDR3 is TGTGCCAGCAGCGACGCACCGGGACAGGGGGCTGATTCACCCCTCCACTTT.

This clonotype was detected only a few times. This chain joins TRBV4-3 and TRBJ2-1; the D gene is possibly TRBD2 (5 bases). The CDR3 consists of 13 residues. V lost 1 base, J lost 7 bases, and 8 bases lay in between. The germline CDR1 and CDR2 sequences are LGHNA and YSLEER. The CDR3 loop is CASSQVAKNEQFF. CDR3 sequence (DNA): TGCGCCAGCAGCCAAGTAGCGAAGAATGAGCAGTTCTTC.

In this sample, this clonotype turned up many times. V is TRBV6-2 or TRBV6-3 and J is TRBJ2-5, with a tentative D call TRBD2 (7 bases). Germline CDR1 reads MNHEY; CDR2 reads SVGEGT. The CDR3 loop spans 14 amino acids. V was pared by 5 bases and J by 5 bases, with 15 bases between. The CDR3 DNA follows: TGTGCCAGCAGTACAGACGGGGGGCTGGAGACCCAGTACTTC. This sequence encodes CASSTDGGLETQYF.

The rearrangement uses TRBV7-9 and TRBJ2-1, with D unclear. The germline V gene encodes CDR1 SEHNR and CDR2 FQNEAQ (reference sequence). The germline V and J ends were trimmed by 5 bases and 12 bases, with 14 bases remaining between them. The CDR3 is made up of 12 amino acids. CDR3 in DNA: TGTGCCAGCAGCCCACAGAGCAGATGGCAGTTCTTC. It specifies CASSPQSRWQFF. Supplemented by reference TRBV7-9 and TRBJ2-1, the full variable domain reads DTGVSQNPRHKITKRGQNVTFRCDPISEHNRLYWYRQTLGQGPEFLTYFQNEAQLEKSRLLSDRFSAERPKGSFSTLEIQRTEQGDSAMYLCASSPQSRWQFFGPGTRLTVL.

This chain connects TRBV7-9 to TRBJ1-1, with 8 bases aligning to TRBD1. From germline, CDR1 is SEHNR and CDR2 FQNEAQ (reference sequence). V trimming: 0 bases; J trimming: 6 bases; junction bases outside the gene matches: 6. CDR3 size: 15 residues. CDR3 protein: CASSLAGQGRSEAFF. The CDR3 region has the DNA TGTGCCAGCAGCTTAGCTGGACAGGGTAGGTCTGAAGCTTTCTTT.

This clonotype was seen ten or more times. The V gene is TRBV5-1, the J gene TRBJ2-2; D possibly corresponds to TRBD2 (5 bases). CDR1 SGHRS and CDR2 YFSETQ come from the germline V gene. Trimming pared 9 bases from V and 3 bases from J, leaving 15 bases between. The CDR3 is made up of 14 amino acids. CDR3 residues: CATSTSADTGELFF. As DNA, the CDR3 is TGCGCCACCTCTACTTCAGCGGACACCGGGGAGCTGTTTTTT.

The rearrangement uses TRBV6-4 and TRBJ2-7; D tentatively reads TRBD1 or TRBD2 (6 bases each). Trimming took 9 bases from V and 0 from J, leaving 12 bases between them. This CDR3 is built from 13 residues. Germline V gives CDR1 MRHNA, CDR2 SNTAGT. Here the CDR3 DNA reads TGTGCCAGGGGGGGCAGTAGCTCCTACGAGCAGTACTTC. Encoded protein: CARGGSSSYEQYF.

There are a few counts of this clonotype. The V gene is TRBV7-9, the J gene TRBJ2-2, with 7 bases aligning to TRBD1. This CDR3 region has 15 residues. V trimming: 3 bases; J trimming: 7 bases; junction bases outside the gene matches: 8. Germline V gene sequence: CDR1 SEHNR, CDR2 FQNEAQ (reference sequence). Written as DNA, the CDR3 is TGTGCCAGCAGCTTCGAGACAGGGCCGGGCGGGGAGCTGTTTTTT. Encoded protein: CASSFETGPGGELFF.

The V call is TRBV5-1, the J call TRBJ2-7; 8 bases fit TRBD1. This CDR3 contains 13 residues. Unmatched junction bases numbered 5, after V lost 3 bases and J lost 6 bases. Germline V gene lookup returns CDR1 SGHRS and CDR2 YFSETQ. The CDR3 region is CASSWTGLAEQYF. CDR3 DNA sequence: TGCGCCAGCAGCTGGACAGGGTTGGCCGAGCAGTACTTC.